These T cell receptor beta chains were read from a single sample in a study of T cell clonotyping in hematopoietic cell transplantation. TCRdb's copy holds only in-frame clones and misses some; the assay was immunoSEQ multiplex PCR. Of about 41,000 clones listed, about 96% are singletons. The sample was peripheral blood mononuclear cells. The receptors stem from a man younger than 40 in good health. Some clones in this sample may be carry-over from other donors' samples. CDR3s include the opening cysteine and the closing phenylalanine or tryptophan. A D gene is named only where the DNA matches it firmly. Size values are once, few and many counts, or a class for expanded clones, and some rows have none.

CDR3 protein: CASSPAGMNTEAFF; CDR3 DNA: TGTGCCAGCAGCCCCGCCGGGATGAACACTGAAGCTTTCTTT; V gene: TRBV11-1; D gene: -; J gene: TRBJ1-1; clone size: -
CDR3 protein: CASSPGDRVSTEAFF; CDR3 DNA: TGTGCCAGCAGTCCCGGGGACAGGGTATCCACTGAAGCTTTCTTT; V gene: TRBV27; D gene: TRBD1; J gene: TRBJ1-1; clone size: -
CDR3 protein: CASSFSGTGAPGQGYTF; CDR3 DNA: TGTGCCAGCAGTTTCTCCGGGACAGGGGCCCCGGGGCAGGGCTACACCTTC; V gene: TRBV27; D gene: TRBD1; J gene: TRBJ1-2; clone size: once
CDR3 protein: CASSLESGRAATQYF; CDR3 DNA: TGCGCCAGCAGCTTGGAAAGCGGGAGGGCGGCTACGCAGTATTTT; V gene: TRBV5-1; D gene: TRBD2; J gene: TRBJ2-3; clone size: -
CDR3 protein: CASSSLTLYNYGYTF; CDR3 DNA: TGTGCCAGCAGTTCCTTGACCTTATACAACTATGGCTACACCTTC; V gene: TRBV28; D gene: -; J gene: TRBJ1-2; clone size: -
CDR3 protein: CASTGTGGSGGELFF; CDR3 DNA: TGTGCCAGTACAGGGACAGGTGGTAGTGGCGGGGAGCTGTTTTTT; V gene: TRBV19; D gene: TRBD1; J gene: TRBJ2-2; clone size: -
CDR3 protein: CASRPRQGPSYEQYF; CDR3 DNA: TGCGCCAGCAGACCAAGACAGGGACCATCCTACGAGCAGTACTTC; V gene: TRBV5-1; D gene: TRBD1; J gene: TRBJ2-7; clone size: -
CDR3 protein: CAISESNQEGGKLFF; CDR3 DNA: TGTGCCATCAGTGAGTCGAATCAGGAGGGGGGAAAACTGTTTTTT; V gene: TRBV10-3; D gene: -; J gene: TRBJ1-4; clone size: few
CDR3 protein: CASSLEAGGLSTDTQYF; CDR3 DNA: TGCGCCAGCAGCTTGGAAGCGGGGGGCTTAAGCACAGATACGCAGTATTTT; V gene: TRBV5-1; D gene: TRBD2; J gene: TRBJ2-3; clone size: -
CDR3 protein: CASSPRSAGEVYEQYF; CDR3 DNA: TGTGCCAGCAGCCCAAGATCGGCGGGAGAGGTCTACGAGCAGTACTTC; V gene: TRBV5-5; D gene: TRBD2; J gene: TRBJ2-7; clone size: -
CDR3 protein: CSVTAGTGAVIDTGELFF; CDR3 DNA: TGCAGCGTCACCGCCGGGACAGGGGCTGTAATTGACACCGGGGAGCTGTTTTTT; V gene: TRBV29-1; D gene: TRBD1; J gene: TRBJ2-2; clone size: few
CDR3 protein: CASSAEGDTYEQYF; CDR3 DNA: TGTGCCAGCAGCGCAGAGGGGGACACCTACGAGCAGTACTTC; V gene: TRBV9; D gene: -; J gene: TRBJ2-7; clone size: once
CDR3 protein: CASTKGEGTFGYGYTF; CDR3 DNA: TGTGCCAGTACAAAAGGCGAAGGGACGTTTGGCTATGGCTACACCTTC; V gene: TRBV19; D gene: -; J gene: TRBJ1-2; clone size: -